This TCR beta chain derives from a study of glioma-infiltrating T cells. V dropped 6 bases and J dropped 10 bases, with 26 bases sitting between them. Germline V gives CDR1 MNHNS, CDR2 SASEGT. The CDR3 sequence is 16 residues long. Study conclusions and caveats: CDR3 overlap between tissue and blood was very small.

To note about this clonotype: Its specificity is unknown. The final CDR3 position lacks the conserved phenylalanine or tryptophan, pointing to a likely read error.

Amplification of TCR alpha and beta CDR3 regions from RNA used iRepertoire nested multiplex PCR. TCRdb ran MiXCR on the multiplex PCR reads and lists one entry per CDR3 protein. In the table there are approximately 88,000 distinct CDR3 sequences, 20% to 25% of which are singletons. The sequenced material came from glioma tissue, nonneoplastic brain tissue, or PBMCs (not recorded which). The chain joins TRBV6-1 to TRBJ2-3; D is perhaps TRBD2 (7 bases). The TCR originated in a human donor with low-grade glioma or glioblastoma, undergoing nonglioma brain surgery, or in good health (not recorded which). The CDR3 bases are TGTGCCAGCAGCACCACGGGGGGCCCGGATAGGGTGGCGCAGTATTTA. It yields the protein CASSTTGGPDRVAQYL.